The present TCR beta chain was sequenced within a study of cytomegalovirus exposure and HLA in healthy donors. Notes on the study in general: According to a subsequent analysis, TCR clusters identified in the first cohort showed a tendency to co-occur across the approximately 130 validation repertoires. In vitro testing confirmed a few CMV-associated chains as specific for CMV antigens. Among TCR beta chains, those listed as cytomegalovirus-associated numbered 164.

Turning to this clone: Its antigen is currently unknown.

The donors were members of the validation cohort comprising some 130 subjects, separate from the approximately 700-subject first cohort. Some clones are missing from TCRdb's copy, which holds only in-frame ones; the method was immunoSEQ multiplex PCR. The sample contains around 150,000 clones, 70% to 90% of which appear only once. Trimming pared 5 bases from V and 0 bases from J, leaving 18 bases between. Germline CDR1 and CDR2: SGHRS and YFSETQ. CDR3 size: 16 residues. Sequencing was performed on PBMCs. The chain links TRBV5-1 to TRBJ2-7; D is tentatively TRBD1 or TRBD2 (5 bases each). This TCR was sampled from a woman under 30 in good health and CMV-seronegative. The CDR3 is CASRLTTGRNSYEQYF. The CDR3 DNA reads as TGCGCCAGCAGATTGACTACAGGACGAAACTCCTACGAGCAGTACTTC.